This entry lists 24 T cell receptor beta chains sequenced from one sample in a study of cytomegalovirus exposure and HLA in healthy donors. The data were produced by immunoSEQ multiplex PCR, yet TCRdb's version contains in-frame clones alone and is incomplete. This table holds 300,000 or so clones, nearly 90% found once. The material sequenced was PBMCs. These receptor sequences come from a man younger than 40 in good health and CMV-seronegative.

This clone has just one count. The V call is TRBV5-6, the J call TRBJ2-7; D call uncertain. The ends were cut back, 4 bases at V and 7 bases at J, with 12 bases in the middle. Germline-derived CDR1 and CDR2 are SGHDT and YYEEEE. The CDR3 is 12 residues long. This CDR3 reads CASSPHSKEQYF. DNA of the CDR3: TGTGCCAGCAGCCCCCACTCGAAAGAGCAGTACTTC.

This chain connects TRBV5-4 to TRBJ2-5; D uncertain. The CDR3 spans 14 residues. Germline V gene sequence: CDR1 SGHNT, CDR2 YYREEE (reference sequence). V lost 4 bases, J lost 4 bases, and 14 bases lay in between. Here the CDR3 reads CASSPRQELETQYF. CDR3 DNA sequence: TGTGCCAGCAGCCCCCGGCAGGAACTAGAGACCCAGTACTTC.

V and J are TRBV15 and TRBJ2-7; D is possibly TRBD2 (5 bases). From germline, CDR1 is LNHNV and CDR2 YYDKDF (reference sequence). V lost 0 bases and J 3 bases, leaving 18 bases between the germline ends. The CDR3 runs to 17 residues. CDR3 DNA sequence: TGTGCCACCAGCAGAGATACGAGGGAGAAGTACCTCTACGAGCAGTACTTC. Amino acid sequence: CATSRDTREKYLYEQYF.

The chain has TRBV18 and TRBJ2-6; D unresolved. The V end was cut by 3 bases, the J end by 4 bases, with 4 bases between. Germline loops: CDR1 KGHSH, CDR2 LQKENI. This CDR3 has 13 residues. The CDR3 nucleotides read TGTGCCAGCTCACCCCCGGGGGCCAACGTCCTGACTTTC. It encodes CASSPPGANVLTF. The full variable domain, with the rest looked up from reference TRBV18 and TRBJ2-6, is NAGVMQNPRHLVRRRGQEARLRCSPMKGHSHVYWYRQLPEEGLKFMVYLQKENIIDESGMPKERFSAEFPKEGPSILRIQQVVRGDSAAYFCASSPPGANVLTFGAGSRLTVL.

CDR3 in DNA: TGTGCCAGCAGCGTAGGAACGGGGGGACAAGAGACCCAGTACTTC. Its protein is CASSVGTGGQETQYF. This chain links TRBV9 with TRBJ2-5; the match to TRBD2 covers 7 bases. The CDR3 totals 15 residues. Looked up from germline, CDR1 is SGDLS and CDR2 is YYNGEE. V shed 0 bases and J 2 bases; nucleotides not matched to a gene: 4.

The chain couples TRBV5-6 to TRBJ2-7, with 9 bases aligning to TRBD1. Trimming at V came to 4 bases and at J to 1 base, leaving 6 bases not matched to a gene. This CDR3 contains 15 residues. CDR1 SGHDT and CDR2 YYEEEE come from the germline V gene. The CDR3 coding sequence is TGTGCCAGCAGCACAGGGACAGGGAAATCCTACGAGCAGTACTTC. The encoded protein is CASSTGTGKSYEQYF. Using reference TRBV5-6 and TRBJ2-7 for the parts outside the CDR3, the full variable domain is DAGVTQSPTHLIKTRGQQVTLRCSPKSGHDTVSWYQQALGQGPQFIFQYYEEEERQRGNFPDRFSGHQFPNYSSELNVNALLLGDSALYLCASSTGTGKSYEQYFGPGTRLTVT.

V usage is TRBV7-2 and J usage is TRBJ2-7; weak D call: TRBD1 (6 bases). This CDR3 has 11 residues. Germline CDR1 SGHTA, CDR2 FQGNSA. V lost 3 bases to trimming and J lost 7 bases, with 7 bases between them. The CDR3 region is CASSFGQEQYF. CDR3 sequence (DNA): TGTGCCAGCAGCTTTGGACAGGAGCAGTACTTC.

The gene calls are TRBV7-6 and TRBJ2-3; 11 bases align to TRBD2. V lost 4 bases and J lost 3; bases outside the gene matches: 3. The CDR3 has 15 residues. Looked up from germline, CDR1 is SGHVS and CDR2 is FNYEAQ. This CDR3 is CASSSSSGGTDTQYF. CDR3 DNA: TGTGCCAGCAGCTCTTCTAGCGGGGGGACAGATACGCAGTATTTT.

V usage is TRBV4-3 and J usage is TRBJ1-2; D perhaps matches TRBD1 (6 bases). The CDR3 totals 16 residues. V dropped 1 base and J dropped 1 base, with 13 bases sitting between them. The germline CDR1 and CDR2 sequences are LGHNA and YSLEER. CDR3 DNA sequence: TGCGCCAGCAGCCAAGGGACAGCTCCTCTTAACTATGGCTACACCTTC. It specifies CASSQGTAPLNYGYTF.

For the CDR3, the DNA is TGTGCCAGCTCACCAGGGGGCGAGGGCACAGATACGCAGTATTTT. Translation gives CASSPGGEGTDTQYF. The J gene is TRBJ2-3, the V gene TRBV18; possible D gene TRBD1, 6 bases. Germline CDR1 is KGHSH and CDR2 is LQKENI. Trimming took off 2 bases at V and 1 base at J, with 10 bases between the two ends. The CDR3 has 15 amino acids.

The chain carries TRBV10-1 and TRBJ1-1; a weak D match, TRBD1 (5 bases). The CDR3 extends over 14 amino acids. The germline gives CDR1 WNHNN, CDR2 SYGVQD (reference sequence). V was pared by 4 bases and J by 0 bases, with 9 bases between. CDR3 coding DNA: TGCGCCAGCAGTGCGGGGGAGATGAACACTGAAGCTTTCTTT. It specifies CASSAGEMNTEAFF.

The J gene is TRBJ1-2, the V gene TRBV20-1, with TRBD1 as a possible D gene (6 bases). Trimming left V 6 bases short and J 7 bases short, with 12 bases between. The CDR3 has 11 residues. Germline V gene lookup returns CDR1 DFQATT and CDR2 SNEGSKA (reference sequence). The DNA of the CDR3 is TGCAGTGCAGGACAGTTTGTTGGCTACACCTTC. The encoded protein is CSAGQFVGYTF.

The count of this clone is one. The rearrangement joins TRBV7-2 to TRBJ1-2; 7 bases are shared with TRBD1. V was pared by 0 bases and J by 5 bases, with 6 bases of the junction left unmatched. Germline V lookup: CDR1 SGHTA, CDR2 FQGNSA. The CDR3 is made up of 15 amino acids. The CDR3 here is CASSLAQGQWYGYTF. CDR3 DNA: TGTGCCAGCAGCTTAGCCCAGGGACAGTGGTATGGCTACACCTTC. Complete variable domain (other parts from reference TRBV7-2 and TRBJ1-2): GAGVSQSPSNKVTEKGKDVELRCDPISGHTALYWYRQSLGQGLEFLIYFQGNSAPDKSGLPSDRFSAERTGGSVSTLTIQRTQQEDSAVYLCASSLAQGQWYGYTFGSGTRLTVV.

The chain joins TRBV2 to TRBJ2-1; 7 bases map to TRBD1. The germline V gene has CDR1 SNHLY and CDR2 FYNNEI. This CDR3 is built from 13 residues. V was pared by 5 bases and J by 6 bases, with 4 bases of the junction left unmatched. This CDR3 is CASSNNRGNEQFF. In DNA, the CDR3 is TGTGCCAGCAGTAATAACAGGGGCAATGAGCAGTTCTTC.

This sequence joins TRBV7-6 and TRBJ1-1; no definite D call. CDR3 size: 14 residues. CDR1 is SGHVS and CDR2 is FNYEAQ in the germline V gene. V shed 1 base and J shed 6 bases, with 12 bases lying between them. In nucleotides, the CDR3 is TGTGCCAGCAGCTTAGGGCCAGCAGGCGCTGAAGCTTTCTTT. This sequence encodes CASSLGPAGAEAFF.

This clone occurred a few times. This chain links TRBV7-9 with TRBJ2-7, with a possible D match to TRBD1 (6 bases). Trimming cost V 4 bases and J 4 bases, with 8 bases left between them. Germline V gene lookup returns CDR1 SEHNR and CDR2 FQNEAQ (reference sequence). The CDR3 runs to 12 residues. The CDR3 protein is CASSSDRYEQYF. The CDR3 DNA sequence: TGTGCCAGCAGCTCCGACAGGTACGAGCAGTACTTC. Full variable domain (missing parts from reference TRBV7-9 and TRBJ2-7): DTGVSQNPRHKITKRGQNVTFRCDPISEHNRLYWYRQTLGQGPEFLTYFQNEAQLEKSRLLSDRFSAERPKGSFSTLEIQRTEQGDSAMYLCASSSDRYEQYFGPGTRLTVT.

The chain links TRBV19 to TRBJ2-7, with 8 bases matching TRBD1. The CDR3 spans 16 residues. Germline loops: CDR1 LNHDA, CDR2 SQIVND (reference sequence). V dropped 0 bases and J dropped 3; count of bases not matched to a gene: 7. The CDR3 is CASSIEWRQGYYEQYF. The CDR3 DNA sequence: TGTGCCAGTAGTATAGAATGGCGACAGGGGTACTACGAGCAGTACTTC.

The rearrangement uses TRBV5-4 and TRBJ2-3, with 8 bases identical to TRBD2. V shed 7 bases, J shed 2 bases, and the junction held 9 bases outside the gene matches. Germline V CDR1 and CDR2: SGHNT, YYREEE (reference sequence). CDR3 size: 15 residues. CDR3 bases: TGTGCCAGCGGGATCCTAGCGGGCAACACAGATACGCAGTATTTT. It yields the protein CASGILAGNTDTQYF.

This rearrangement joins TRBV4-3 to TRBJ2-3, with 10 positions matching TRBD1. V lost 1 base and J lost 4; bases outside the gene matches: 5. The CDR3 sequence is 16 residues long. Germline CDR1 reads LGHNA; CDR2 reads YSLEER. Here the CDR3 reads CASSQGTGTGADTQYF. As DNA, the CDR3 is TGCGCCAGCAGCCAAGGAACCGGGACAGGGGCAGATACGCAGTATTTT.

V gene TRBV5-5 combines with J gene TRBJ2-7; D perhaps matches TRBD1 (5 bases). The CDR3 covers 14 residues. Germline V lookup: CDR1 SGHKS, CDR2 YYEKEE (reference sequence). V dropped 0 bases and J dropped 5 bases, with 12 bases sitting between them. The CDR3 loop is CASSLGRVYHEQYF. For the CDR3, the DNA is TGTGCCAGCAGCTTGGGCAGGGTCTACCACGAGCAGTACTTC.

As regards this clone: Other DNA sequences from this sample encode an identical CDR3 as well. DNA of the CDR3: TGCAGCGTTGACAGGGGGAATACTGAAGCTTTCTTT. This codes for CSVDRGNTEAFF. The rearrangement uses TRBV29-1 and TRBJ1-1, with TRBD1 matching 7 bases. The germline V gene has CDR1 SQVTM and CDR2 ANQGSEA. The CDR3 length is 12 residues. Trimming removed 3 bases from V and 5 bases from J; junction bases left unmatched: 3.

The chain is built from TRBV29-1 and TRBJ2-1; D is unclear. The germline gives CDR1 SQVTM, CDR2 ANQGSEA. This CDR3 comprises 15 residues. The V and J ends lost 3 bases and 3 bases respectively, with 15 bases between them. The CDR3, as DNA: TGCAGCGTTGAGGCCGGAGTCTTAATCTACAATGAGCAGTTCTTC. Encoded protein: CSVEAGVLIYNEQFF.

J is TRBJ2-7 and V is TRBV9; 8 nucleotides line up with TRBD2. After removal of 4 bases from V and 3 bases from J, the junction contained 6 bases not matched to a gene. The CDR3 is 14 amino acids. Germline V gives CDR1 SGDLS, CDR2 YYNGEE. The CDR3 region has the DNA TGTGCCAGCAGCACCGGGGGGGGTGGCTACGAGCAGTACTTC. This codes for CASSTGGGGYEQYF. Full variable domain (outside the CDR3, taken from reference TRBV9 and TRBJ2-7): DSGVTQTPKHLITATGQRVTLRCSPRSGDLSVYWYQQSLDQGLQFLIQYYNGEERAKGNILERFSAQQFPDLHSELNLSSLELGDSALYFCASSTGGGGYEQYFGPGTRLTVT.

The sample holds one count of this clone. The J gene is TRBJ1-1, the V gene TRBV7-9; D is unresolved. This CDR3 has 11 amino acids. The ends were cut back, 5 bases at V and 5 bases at J, with 6 bases in the middle. Germline V CDR1 and CDR2: SEHNR, FQNEAQ (reference sequence). The CDR3 nucleotides are TGTGCCAGCAGCCGCGATACTGAAGCTTTCTTT. Protein sequence: CASSRDTEAFF.